The rows below give T cell receptor beta chains drawn from one sample of a study of blood T cells in healthy people across ages. One entry per CDR3 protein results from TCRdb running MiXCR on the 5' RACE reads. The sample has approximately 600,000 distinct CDR3 sequences, approximately 50% seen once; the top ten hold 30% to 45%. What was sequenced was blood. The receptors originated from a man in his fifties or sixties in good health. Both conserved end residues are part of each CDR3. D genes are given only for firm matches. The size of a clone is reported for some rows only, either as once, few or many, or as a class for expanded clones.

TRBJ1-2 - TRBD1 TRBV4-2 TGTGCCAGCAGCCAAGTGGGTCAGGGGGCCGGTGGCTACACCTTC CASSQVGQGAGGYTF
TRBJ1-3 few - TRBV10-1 TGCGCCAGCAGTGAGACCATCACAGGCCTCTCTGGAAACACCATATATTTT CASSETITGLSGNTIYF
TRBJ2-1 - TRBD2 TRBV5-1 TGCGCCAGCAGCTTGATTGCGGGGGGGCCGGATGAGCAGTTCTTC CASSLIAGGPDEQFF
TRBJ2-7 - TRBD2 TRBV12-3/TRBV12-4 TGTGCCAGCAGTTTGGCTAGCGGGTCCTACGAGCAGTACTTC CASSLASGSYEQYF
TRBJ2-1 few TRBD2 TRBV10-3 TGTGCCATCAGTGTTGGCGGGGGGTCCTACAATGAGCAGTTCTTC CAISVGGGSYNEQFF
TRBJ2-7 - TRBD2 TRBV6-2/TRBV6-3 TGTGCCAGCAGTCCCTGGGGGGGAACCTACGAGCAGTACTTC CASSPWGGTYEQYF
TRBJ2-1 - - TRBV7-9 TGTGCCAGCAGCTTAGGGACAGACCTACAGGACGATGAGCAGTTCTTC CASSLGTDLQDDEQFF
TRBJ1-2 - TRBD1 TRBV5-1 TGCGCCAGCAGCATCGCGGGACAGGGTGCCTATGGCTACACCTTC CASSIAGQGAYGYTF
TRBJ1-2 - TRBD1 TRBV5-1 TGCACCAGCAGCTTGGAAGGGGGCACCTATGGCTACACCTTC CTSSLEGGTYGYTF
TRBJ2-7 once - TRBV12-5 TGTGCTAGTGGCCTTTACTACGAGCAGTACTTC CASGLYYEQYF
TRBJ2-5 few - TRBV3-1 TGTGCCAGCAGCCACAGGCATTCTCAAGAGACCCAGTACTTC CASSHRHSQETQYF
TRBJ2-7 - - TRBV7-8 TGTGCCAGCAGCTTAGAGGGGGGGAACTACGAGCAGTACTTC CASSLEGGNYEQYF
TRBJ2-5 few - TRBV20-1 TGCAGTGCTAGAGATGCCAGGGTACAAGAGACCCAGTACTTC CSARDARVQETQYF
TRBJ2-7 once TRBD2 TRBV7-2 TGTGCCAGCAGCTTATCCCTCCCTAGCGGGGCCTACGAGCAGTACTTC CASSLSLPSGAYEQYF
TRBJ2-5 few TRBD1 TRBV6-5 TGTGCCAGCAGTTACGGGACAGGGTGGGGAGACCAAGAGACCCAGTACTTC CASSYGTGWGDQETQYF
TRBJ2-7 - - TRBV3-1 TGTGCCAGCAGCCACACCGAGAACGGCGAGCAGTACTTC CASSHTENGEQYF
TRBJ2-1 few - TRBV3-1 TGTGCCAGCACGGCCGTCCCCTACAATGAGCAGTTCTTT CASTAVPYNEQFF
TRBJ2-7 - TRBD1 TRBV20-1 TGCAGTGCTAGAACCGGGACAGGGACCTACGAGCAGTACTTC CSARTGTGTYEQYF
TRBJ2-6 many - TRBV5-1 TGCGCCCCCCCGGTGGCCCACTCTGGGGCCAACGTCCTGACTTTC CAPPVAHSGANVLTF
TRBJ1-4 few - TRBV10-3 TGTGCCATCAGTGATCCAACCCCCGGCGTGGGAAAACTGTTTTTT CAISDPTPGVGKLFF
TRBJ2-1 - TRBD2 TRBV20-1 TGCAGTGCCCCGGGACTAGCGGGGGGCACGACCTACAATGAGCAGTTCTTC CSAPGLAGGTTYNEQFF
TRBJ2-3 - TRBD1 TRBV7-9 TGTGCCTCCCGAGAGGGGGCAGGAACAGATACGCAGTATTTT CASREGAGTDTQYF
TRBJ2-2 once TRBD2 TRBV4-2 TGTGCCAGCAGCCGCTCACCCGGGACTAGCGGGGGGGGATGGACCGGGGAGCTGTTTTTT CASSRSPGTSGGGWTGELFF
TRBJ2-1 - - TRBV12-1 TGTGCCAGCAGCTTTGTGACGTCGGCTCAACCCGGGGTTACTTACAATGAGCAGTTCTTC CASSFVTSAQPGVTYNEQFF
TRBJ2-7 many - TRBV10-2 TGCGCCAGCAGTGAGGTGTTAGGCATCTACGAGCAGTACTTC CASSEVLGIYEQYF
TRBJ2-5 - - TRBV7-2 TGTGCCAGCAGCTTACCGGGACCACAAGAGACCCAGTACTTC CASSLPGPQETQYF
TRBJ2-1 - - TRBV4-3 TGCGCCAGCAGCCGAGATTGGCGGTACAATGAGCAGTTCTTC CASSRDWRYNEQFF
TRBJ1-4 once TRBD1 TRBV25-1 TGTGCCAGCCGCATACCCCGGGACAGGTTTGTTGAAAAACTGTTTTTT CASRIPRDRFVEKLFF
TRBJ2-1 - - TRBV28 TGTGCCAGCAGTCCGCAGGCGGGGGCGGACAATGAGCAGTTCTTC CASSPQAGADNEQFF
TRBJ1-3 - TRBD1 TRBV20-1 TGCAGTGCTCATACAGGGGTCGGAAACACCATATATTTT CSAHTGVGNTIYF
TRBJ2-7 - TRBD2 TRBV3-1 TGTGCCAGCAGCCAGATGACTAGCGGTGGGGAGCAGTACTTC CASSQMTSGGEQYF
TRBJ2-3 - TRBD2 TRBV7-2 TGTGCCAGCAGCTTTGCGGGGGGGCACACAGAGACGCAGTATTTT CASSFAGGHTETQYF
TRBJ2-7 - - TRBV7-7 TGTGCCAGCAGCCCCAACACCGGACAGTCCAACGAGCAGTACTTC CASSPNTGQSNEQYF
TRBJ1-2 - TRBD1 TRBV3-1 TGTGCCAGCAGCCAAGATCAGTCAGGGGGCGTCTATGGCTACACCTTC CASSQDQSGGVYGYTF
TRBJ2-2 few TRBD2 TRBV2 TGTGCCAGCAGTGTCTATGGCGGGGGAGACACCGGGGAGCTGTTTTTT CASSVYGGGDTGELFF
TRBJ2-5 - - TRBV9 TGTGCCAGCAGCGTAGAGGCGGGGCCTCAAGAGACCCAGTACTTC CASSVEAGPQETQYF
TRBJ2-3 - - TRBV11-2 TGTGCCAGCAGCTTAGGGAGCGGGCGCACAGATACGCAGTATTTT CASSLGSGRTDTQYF
TRBJ1-6 once - TRBV7-9 TGTGCCAGCAGGAGGGGAGATAGGAATCTTAATTCACCCCTCCACTTT CASRRGDRNLNSPLHF
TRBJ2-5 few - TRBV18 TGTGCCAGCTCACCCGCGGTGAGAGAAGAGACCCAGTACTTC CASSPAVREETQYF
TRBJ2-1 - TRBD2 TRBV6-2/TRBV6-3 TGTGCCAGCACACCTCTAGCGGCTAGCGTTTACAATGAGCAGTTCTTC CASTPLAASVYNEQFF
TRBJ2-1 - - TRBV2 TGTGCCAGCGGGGACCCATACTACAATGAGCAGTTCTTC CASGDPYYNEQFF
TRBJ2-7 once - TRBV29-1 TGCAGCGTTGAAGGAACGGACTACGAGCAGTACTTC CSVEGTDYEQYF
TRBJ1-4 few - TRBV4-1 TGCGCCAGCAGCCCGGGACCTTGGAATGAAAAACTGTTTTTT CASSPGPWNEKLFF
TRBJ2-3 - - TRBV3-1 TGTGCCAGCAGCCAAGAAAGCCCTCGGCTAGATACGCAGTATTTT CASSQESPRLDTQYF
TRBJ2-7 - TRBD2 TRBV6-4 TGTGCCAGCAGCGGGACTAGCGGGGGGGCGGATGAGCAGTACTTC CASSGTSGGADEQYF
TRBJ2-7 many - TRBV14 TGTGCCAGCAGCCAGTCAGTGGCTGCCTACGAGCAGTACTTC CASSQSVAAYEQYF
TRBJ2-1 - - TRBV20-1 TGCAGTGCTCCCCGCTCGGGGGAAGGTGAGCAGTTCTTC CSAPRSGEGEQFF
TRBJ2-5 few - TRBV29-1 TGCAGCGTTGGTGAGGGTTTCGTAGAGACCCAGTACTTC CSVGEGFVETQYF
TRBJ1-2 once - TRBV12-3/TRBV12-4 TGTGCCAGCAGTTTAGAAACGGGACACCTCTATGGCTACACCTTC CASSLETGHLYGYTF
TRBJ2-7 - TRBD2 TRBV10-3 TGTGCCATCAGTGAATTAGCGGGGGTCTACGAGCAGTACTTC CAISELAGVYEQYF
TRBJ2-2 - - TRBV6-5 TGTGCCAGCAGGGTCTCTGGCACCGGGGAGCTGTTTTTT CASRVSGTGELFF
TRBJ1-1 few - TRBV10-3 TGTGCCATCAGTGAAAGGGGTTCGAACACTGAAGCTTTCTTT CAISERGSNTEAFF
TRBJ2-1 - - TRBV21-1 TGTGCCAGCAGCATTCGGGTCGGGGGGGCTGTCCTTGTGCAGTTCTTC CASSIRVGGAVLVQFF
TRBJ2-6 - - TRBV6-1 TGTGCCAGCAGGACACACAGCTCTGGGGCCAACGTCCTGACTTTC CASRTHSSGANVLTF
TRBJ2-2 - - TRBV9 TGTGCCACCGATGGGGACCATCTGGCCGGGGAGCTGTTTTTT CATDGDHLAGELFF
TRBJ2-4 once - TRBV21-1 TGTGCCAGCAGCGGTTCGCAGCTCAAAAACATTCAGTACTTC CASSGSQLKNIQYF
TRBJ2-7 - TRBD1 TRBV6-5 TGTGCCAGCAGTTACCTGTACAGGGGGGCCTACGAGCAGTACTTC CASSYLYRGAYEQYF
TRBJ2-1 - TRBD2 TRBV27 TGTGCCAGCAGCCTCATTCTAGCGGGGGATGAGCAGTTCTTC CASSLILAGDEQFF
TRBJ2-7 - TRBD1 TRBV27 TGTGCCAGCAGTCCGTGGACAGGGGGCAACGAGCAGTACTTC CASSPWTGGNEQYF